Each of the 7 T cell receptor beta chains below was sequenced from the same sample in a study of yellow fever vaccine responses in identical twins. TCRdb reanalysed the RT-PCR reads using MiXCR and keeps one entry per CDR3 protein. The sample carries over a thousand distinct CDR3 sequences, about 80% recorded once. Material: T cells from blood (PBMCs), unsorted or a sorted subset (not recorded which), obtained before or after yellow fever vaccination (not recorded which). Receptor source: a female donor who received the yellow fever vaccine.

V and J are TRBV6-2 or TRBV6-3 and TRBJ1-1; D may be TRBD1 (5 bases). V was clipped by 2 bases and J by 4 bases, with 8 bases between them. This CDR3 is built from 13 residues. The germline gives CDR1 MNHEY, CDR2 SVGEGT. The DNA of the CDR3 is TGTGCCAGCAGTTACGATGGGGCCACTGAAGCTTTCTTT. It encodes CASSYDGATEAFF.

The chain employs TRBV19 and TRBJ1-1; D remains ambiguous. This CDR3 contains 14 residues. Germline V gene lookup returns CDR1 LNHDA and CDR2 SQIVND (reference sequence). V was pared by 3 bases and J by 5 bases, with 13 bases between. CDR3 sequence: CASSMGIGYTEAFF. The DNA for the CDR3 is TGTGCCAGTAGTATGGGGATCGGGTATACTGAAGCTTTCTTT.

This sequence joins TRBV13 and TRBJ2-1; D remains unclear. Germline-derived CDR1 and CDR2 are PRHDT and FYEKMQ (reference sequence). The CDR3 is made up of 10 amino acids. Trimming left V 5 bases short and J 9 bases short, with 5 bases between. The DNA of the CDR3 is TGTGCCAGCAGCGGTAGTGAGCAGTTCTTC. Its protein is CASSGSEQFF. Complete variable domain (other parts from reference TRBV13 and TRBJ2-1): AAGVIQSPRHLIKEKRETATLKCYPIPRHDTVYWYQQGPGQDPQFLISFYEKMQSDKGSIPDRFSAQQFSDYHSELNMSSLELGDSALYFCASSGSEQFFGPGTRLTVL.

The rearrangement links TRBV15 to TRBJ2-7, with no clear D. Trimming pared 0 bases from V and 3 bases from J, leaving 12 bases between. The CDR3 totals 15 residues. Germline CDR1 LNHNV, CDR2 YYDKDF (reference sequence). Here the CDR3 reads CATSRDPTSSYEQYF. CDR3 sequence (DNA): TGTGCCACCAGCAGAGATCCAACTTCTAGCTACGAGCAGTACTTC.

This chain connects TRBV11-2 to TRBJ2-5; 8 positions match TRBD1. V lost 2 bases and J lost 1; bases outside the gene matches: 6. CDR1 is SGHAT and CDR2 is FQNNGV in the germline V gene. The CDR3 is made up of 16 amino acids. As DNA, the CDR3 is TGTGCCAGCAGCTTACAGGGAACAGGGGGCCAAGAGACCCAGTACTTC. Its protein is CASSLQGTGGQETQYF.

This clonotype has only one observation. The chain joins TRBV5-6 to TRBJ2-5; D is unclear. In germline, CDR1 is SGHDT, CDR2 YYEEEE. With 2 bases removed from V and 1 base from J, the gap between germline ends came to 6 bases. This CDR3 is built from 13 residues. CDR3 bases: TGTGCCAGCAGCTTATATCCCCAAGAGACCCAGTACTTC. Its protein is CASSLYPQETQYF.

The V gene is TRBV7-6, the J gene TRBJ2-7; 9 positions agree with TRBD2. Germline V CDR1 and CDR2: SGHVS, FNYEAQ. The CDR3 contains 13 residues. After removal of 5 bases from V and 6 bases from J, the junction contained 5 bases not matched to a gene. In DNA, the CDR3 is TGTGCCAGCAGCCCCAGCGGGGGGCTCGAGCAGTACTTC. Encoded protein: CASSPSGGLEQYF.